The next 31 T cell receptor beta chains were all read from a single sample in a study of shared clonotypes between healthy human individuals. Sequenced by immunoSEQ multiplex PCR; TCRdb stores in-frame clones only, minus some. The sample holds fewer than 2.5 million clones; roughly 93% are singletons and the top ten take 0.36%. The sequenced sample consisted of naive CD4+ T cells from PBMCs. Subset described: CD45RA+ positively selected. These TCRs come from a man aged 18 to 35 in good health. Some clones in this sample may be carry-over from other donors' samples.

V and J are TRBV6-8 and TRBJ1-1, with unresolved D. CDR3 size: 15 residues. Per germline, CDR1 MNHGY and CDR2 SAAAGT. Between the trimmed V and J ends, which lost 0 bases and 1 base, there was a span of 9 bases. The CDR3 DNA reads TGTGCCAGCAGTTACTCCCGGCGAGGGAACACTGAAGCTTTCTTT. It encodes CASSYSRRGNTEAFF.

The chain employs TRBV6-6 and TRBJ2-7; 7 bases are shared with TRBD1. V shed 0 bases and J 6 bases; nucleotides not matched to a gene: 8. CDR1 is MNHNY and CDR2 is SVGAGI in the germline V gene (reference sequence). This CDR3 contains 15 residues. CDR3 DNA sequence: TGTGCCAGCAGTTACTCCGAGACAGGGCCCTCCGAGCAGTACTTC. Its translation: CASSYSETGPSEQYF.

This chain links TRBV27 with TRBJ2-5; TRBD2 aligns across 10 bases. Germline V gene data show CDR1 as MNHEY and CDR2 as SMNVEV (reference sequence). J was trimmed by 7 bases and V by 4 bases; bases with no gene match: 15. The CDR3 has 17 amino acids. The CDR3 sequence: CASSSFIRAGGAGTQYF. CDR3 sequence (DNA): TGTGCCAGCAGTTCTTTTATTCGAGCGGGAGGGGCGGGGACCCAGTACTTC.

The rearrangement joins TRBV7-8 to TRBJ1-4, with 8 bases matching TRBD1. This CDR3 has 14 residues. Germline V gene data show CDR1 as SGHVS and CDR2 as FQNEAQ. The V and J ends lost 5 bases and 7 bases, in that order; junction bases with no gene match: 6. The CDR3 sequence is CASSLGQGGEKLFF. CDR3 DNA sequence: TGTGCCAGCAGCCTTGGACAGGGAGGTGAAAAACTGTTTTTT.

V usage is TRBV28 and J usage is TRBJ2-3; D possibly uses TRBD1 or TRBD2 (5 bases each). Trimming took 5 bases from V and 2 from J, leaving 14 bases between them. Germline lookup yields CDR1 MDHEN and CDR2 SYDVKM. This CDR3 is 15 amino acids long. The CDR3 spells CASSTLEDNTDTQYF. The CDR3 coding sequence is TGTGCCAGCAGTACCTTGGAGGACAACACAGATACGCAGTATTTT.

The V and J genes are TRBV29-1 and TRBJ2-5, with 15 positions matching TRBD2. Losses at the gene ends were 4 bases for V and 5 bases for J; bases not matched to a gene: 5. This CDR3 is built from 15 residues. Germline CDR1 and CDR2: SQVTM and ANQGSEA. DNA for the CDR3: TGCAGCGTTGGGGGACTAGCGGGAGGAGATGAGACCCAGTACTTC. As protein: CSVGGLAGGDETQYF.

In its sample, this clone was seen once. The CDR3: CASSARQLFPPNYGYTF. The DNA of the CDR3 is TGTGCCAGCAGCGCTCGACAGCTATTCCCACCTAACTATGGCTACACCTTC. This rearrangement joins TRBV21-1 to TRBJ1-2; the table gives TRBD1 as D, unverified against the DNA. TRBV21-1 is a pseudogene locus. CDR3 size: 17 residues.

The chain is built from TRBV15 and TRBJ2-7; tentatively, D is TRBD1 (6 bases). The CDR3 has 12 residues. Germline-derived CDR1 and CDR2 are LNHNV and YYDKDF (reference sequence). Trimming pared 5 bases from V and 8 bases from J, leaving 13 bases between. CDR3 coding DNA: TGTGCCACCAGCGCTCGGGACAATCAGCAGTACTTC. Translated, it gives CATSARDNQQYF.

The chain has TRBV11-2 and TRBJ2-1, with D tentatively TRBD1 or TRBD2 (5 bases each). Germline V gene sequence: CDR1 SGHAT, CDR2 FQNNGV. V lost 1 base, J lost 9 bases, and 13 bases lay in between. The CDR3 length is 14 residues. For the CDR3, the DNA is TGTGCCAGCAGCTTAGTCCTAGATGGGGGTGAGCAGTTCTTC. Translating gives CASSLVLDGGEQFF.

The rearrangement uses TRBV6-5 and TRBJ2-7; 7 bases align to TRBD2. The germline V gene has CDR1 MNHEY and CDR2 SVGAGI. The CDR3 totals 14 residues. J was trimmed by 6 bases and V by 2 bases; bases with no gene match: 7. Written as DNA, the CDR3 is TGTGCCAGCAGTTACAGTCTAGCGGAGGGCGAGCAGTACTTC. Encoded protein: CASSYSLAEGEQYF.

The chain uses TRBV5-1 and TRBJ2-3; D could derive from TRBD1 or TRBD2 (6 bases each). Germline V gene sequence: CDR1 SGHRS, CDR2 YFSETQ. The CDR3 is 15 residues long. Trimming shortened V by 2 bases and J by 2 bases, and 12 bases separated the two germline ends. This CDR3 is CASSLGGLPTDTQYF. The CDR3 DNA reads TGCGCCAGCAGCTTAGGGGGACTCCCCACAGATACGCAGTATTTT.

In this sample, this clone turned up once. The chain combines TRBV28 with TRBJ1-1, with 9 bases aligning to TRBD1. This CDR3 comprises 16 residues. Germline CDR1 is MDHEN and CDR2 is SYDVKM. The V segment lost 5 bases and the J segment 11 bases; nucleotides outside the gene matches: 18. The CDR3 nucleotides read TGTGCCAGCAGTCGCCCCGGGACAGGGCCCACCTGGTGGGCTTTCTTT. This encodes CASSRPGTGPTWWAFF.

The rearrangement joins TRBV7-8 to TRBJ1-2, with D perhaps matching TRBD1 (6 bases). Germline V gene data show CDR1 as SGHVS and CDR2 as FQNEAQ. V gave up 4 bases and J gave up 0 bases, with 12 bases separating them. The CDR3 runs to 15 residues. The CDR3 is CASSSDRLPNYGYTF. The CDR3 bases are TGTGCCAGCAGCTCGGACAGACTCCCTAACTATGGCTACACCTTC.

The V gene is TRBV7-9, the J gene TRBJ2-7, with 7 bases identical to TRBD2. CDR1 and CDR2 (germline): SEHNR, FQNEAQ (reference sequence). The CDR3 covers 14 residues. Unmatched junction bases numbered 8, after V lost 7 bases and J lost 2 bases. The CDR3: CASNEAGTTYEQYF. Written as DNA, the CDR3 is TGTGCCAGCAACGAAGCCGGGACTACCTACGAGCAGTACTTC.

This clone appeared once. The chain links TRBV2 to TRBJ2-1; no firm D call. Germline V CDR1 and CDR2: SNHLY, FYNNEI. Trimming left V 5 bases short and J 8 bases short, with 16 bases between. The CDR3 extends over 14 amino acids. In DNA form, the CDR3 reads TGTGCCAGCAGTCGCCGGACCGTCGCGGATGAGCAGTTCTTC. As protein: CASSRRTVADEQFF.

In its sample, this clone was seen once. The V gene is TRBV28, the J gene TRBJ2-7; tentatively, D is TRBD1 (5 bases). Trimming cost V 5 bases and J 6 bases, with 14 bases left between them. CDR1 is MDHEN, CDR2 SYDVKM, per germline. The CDR3 consists of 13 residues. The CDR3 DNA is TGTGCCAGCAGTCTACTACAGGTAGCCGAGCAGTACTTC. Protein sequence: CASSLLQVAEQYF.

CDR3 nucleotide sequence: TGTGGTAGCGGGTTTAACACCGGGGAGCTGTTTTTT. The encoded protein is CGSGFNTGELFF. The V gene is TRBV2, the J gene TRBJ2-2; 7 bases fit TRBD2. Germline loops: CDR1 SNHLY, CDR2 FYNNEI. The CDR3 loop spans 12 amino acids.

This clone was recorded only once. The chain employs TRBV7-9 and TRBJ2-2; 8 nucleotides match TRBD1. Germline V lookup: CDR1 SEHNR, CDR2 FQNEAQ (reference sequence). With 3 bases clipped from V and 2 bases from J, the junction kept 14 bases outside the gene matches. CDR3 length equals 19 residues. CDR3 in amino acids: CASSFKTGQGAQNTGELFF. The CDR3 nucleotides read TGTGCCAGCAGCTTTAAAACCGGCCAGGGGGCGCAAAACACCGGGGAGCTGTTTTTT.

The chain employs TRBV29-1 and TRBJ1-2; 7 nucleotides agree with TRBD1. The germline gives CDR1 SQVTM, CDR2 ANQGSEA. This CDR3 has 13 residues. V dropped 6 bases and J dropped 4; count of bases not matched to a gene: 8. CDR3 DNA sequence: TGCAGCGTCTTGACAGGGTGGGGCTATGGCTACACCTTC. It is translated as CSVLTGWGYGYTF.

This clone was detected only a few times. This chain uses TRBV6-6 with TRBJ2-2; D remains ambiguous. Germline loops: CDR1 MNHNY, CDR2 SVGAGI (reference sequence). V shed 2 bases and J shed 8 bases, with 6 bases lying between them. The CDR3 has 12 amino acids. As DNA, the CDR3 is TGTGCCAGCAGTTACAAACAGGGGGAGCTGTTTTTT. It is translated as CASSYKQGELFF.

This chain connects TRBV9 to TRBJ2-1, with D maybe TRBD1 (6 bases). V was cut by 4 bases and J by 1 base, with 15 bases left in between. Per the germline V gene, CDR1 is SGDLS and CDR2 is YYNGEE. CDR3 length equals 16 residues. The CDR3 region is CASSRLGARSYNEQFF. CDR3 coding DNA: TGTGCCAGCAGCCGATTGGGGGCCCGGTCCTACAATGAGCAGTTCTTC.

J is TRBJ2-1 and V is TRBV20-1, with D maybe TRBD2 (5 bases). This CDR3 region has 11 residues. The germline V gene has CDR1 DFQATT and CDR2 SNEGSKA (reference sequence). Trimming stripped 1 base from V and 9 bases from J, with 7 bases between. The CDR3 nucleotides are TGCAGTGCTAGAGTAGGGAGTGAGCAGTTCTTC. Residues: CSARVGSEQFF.

Concerning this clone itself: Distinct nucleotide sequences in the sample also encode this CDR3. This chain joins TRBV19 and TRBJ1-3; D call uncertain. Germline loops: CDR1 LNHDA, CDR2 SQIVND (reference sequence). The CDR3 has 13 amino acids. The V end lost 1 base, the J end lost 4 bases, and 5 bases lay between the germline ends. The CDR3 protein is CASSIGAGNTIYF. The CDR3 bases are TGTGCCAGTAGTATAGGAGCGGGAAACACCATATATTTT. Looking up the rest from reference TRBV19 and TRBJ1-3 gives the full variable domain: DGGITQSPKYLFRKEGQNVTLSCEQNLNHDAMYWYRQDPGQGLRLIYYSQIVNDFQKGDIAEGYSVSREKKESFPLTVTSAQKNPTAFYLCASSIGAGNTIYFGEGSWLTVV.

The V gene is TRBV27, the J gene TRBJ1-5; D is unclear. With 5 bases removed from V and 3 bases from J, the gap between germline ends came to 14 bases. The CDR3 length is 15 residues. CDR1 is MNHEY, CDR2 SMNVEV, per germline (reference sequence). CDR3 protein: CASSPTVAHNQPQHF. CDR3 bases: TGTGCCAGCAGTCCCACAGTGGCCCACAATCAGCCCCAGCATTTT.

The chain joins TRBV2 to TRBJ1-5; no clear D gene. CDR1 and CDR2 from the germline V gene are SNHLY and FYNNEI. The CDR3 has 14 residues. The V gene lost 2 bases and the J gene lost 5 bases, with 10 bases spanning the gap. CDR3 coding DNA: TGTGCCAGCAGTGAAAGGCTGGTCGATCAGCCCCAGCATTTT. Translated, it gives CASSERLVDQPQHF.

This rearrangement joins TRBV4-1 to TRBJ1-2, with D tentatively TRBD1 (6 bases). The V gene lost 3 bases and the J gene lost 6 bases, with 11 bases spanning the gap. Germline loops: CDR1 MGHRA, CDR2 YSYEKL. The CDR3 contains 13 residues. CDR3: CASSQINRDGYTF. The CDR3 DNA sequence: TGCGCCAGCAGCCAGATTAACAGGGATGGCTACACCTTC.

CDR3 sequence: CASSLGAVYEQYF. For the CDR3, the DNA is TGTGCCAGCAGCTTAGGCGCAGTATACGAGCAGTACTTC. The V gene is TRBV7-9, the J gene TRBJ2-7; D ambiguous. V was pared by 1 base and J by 4 bases, with 8 bases between. Germline CDR1 reads SEHNR; CDR2 reads FQNEAQ (reference sequence). The CDR3 runs 13 residues.

The rearrangement uses TRBV18 and TRBJ2-1; D is tentatively TRBD1 or TRBD2 (5 bases each). Germline loops: CDR1 KGHSH, CDR2 LQKENI. CDR3 size: 15 residues. Trimming left V 6 bases short and J 0 bases short, with 12 bases between. This CDR3 reads CASSRGWGSYNEQFF. CDR3 nucleotides: TGTGCCAGCTCGAGGGGTTGGGGCTCCTACAATGAGCAGTTCTTC. The complete variable domain, with remaining parts taken from reference TRBV18 and TRBJ2-1, reads NAGVMQNPRHLVRRRGQEARLRCSPMKGHSHVYWYRQLPEEGLKFMVYLQKENIIDESGMPKERFSAEFPKEGPSILRIQQVVRGDSAAYFCASSRGWGSYNEQFFGPGTRLTVL.

This chain connects TRBV5-6 to TRBJ1-2; the match to TRBD1 covers 9 bases. The CDR3 is made up of 14 amino acids. Looked up from germline, CDR1 is SGHDT and CDR2 is YYEEEE. V gave up 4 bases and J gave up 5 bases; unmatched junction bases: 6. As DNA, the CDR3 is TGTGCCAGCAGCCCTACAGGGGGCCCGTATGGCTACACCTTC. Translation: CASSPTGGPYGYTF.

This sequence joins TRBV7-9 and TRBJ1-3, with D maybe TRBD1 (6 bases). Germline V gene lookup returns CDR1 SEHNR and CDR2 FQNEAQ (reference sequence). V was cut by 4 bases and J by 0 bases, with 22 bases left in between. This CDR3 region has 19 residues. The chain's CDR3 is CASSWRIRGTTSSGNTIYF. The CDR3 bases are TGTGCCAGCAGCTGGAGGATCCGCGGGACAACGAGCTCTGGAAACACCATATATTTT.

The chain is built from TRBV4-3 and TRBJ2-7, with a tentative D call TRBD1 (6 bases). In germline, CDR1 is LGHNA, CDR2 YSLEER. V was cut by 2 bases and J by 1 base, with 12 bases left in between. This CDR3 is 15 amino acids long. The CDR3 region has the DNA TGCGCCAGCAGCCAATTCGGACAGCCGTCCTACGAGCAGTACTTC. This translates into CASSQFGQPSYEQYF.